Here is one T cell receptor beta chain with its context. Its antigen is not known. This CDR3 region has 13 residues. Per the germline V gene, CDR1 is DFQATT and CDR2 is SNEGSKA (reference sequence). The source of the sample is a study of T cells expressing NK-cell markers. Whole-study context: The study drew TCR beta repertoires from sorted CD3+CD56+NKG2C+, CD3+CD56+NKG2C- and CD3+CD56-NKG2C+ T cells.

TCRdb reworked the 5' RACE reads into one entry per CDR3 protein, no DNA. This repertoire includes 550,000 to 600,000 distinct CDR3 sequences. General observations from the study: One observes that, in a handful of donors, these clonotypes were also the leading ones within the CD3+CD56-NKG2C+ fraction.

Sequenced sample: blood T cells: a sorted CD56 or NKG2C T cell subset, CD4+ or CD8+ T cells, or bulk PBMC T cells (not recorded which). This clonotype was obtained from a man between 18 and 29 years old in good health. The chain has TRBV20-1 and TRBJ2-3; as DNA is missing, the TRBD1 call by TCRdb cannot be tested. The CDR3 here is CSAPVGRADTQYF.